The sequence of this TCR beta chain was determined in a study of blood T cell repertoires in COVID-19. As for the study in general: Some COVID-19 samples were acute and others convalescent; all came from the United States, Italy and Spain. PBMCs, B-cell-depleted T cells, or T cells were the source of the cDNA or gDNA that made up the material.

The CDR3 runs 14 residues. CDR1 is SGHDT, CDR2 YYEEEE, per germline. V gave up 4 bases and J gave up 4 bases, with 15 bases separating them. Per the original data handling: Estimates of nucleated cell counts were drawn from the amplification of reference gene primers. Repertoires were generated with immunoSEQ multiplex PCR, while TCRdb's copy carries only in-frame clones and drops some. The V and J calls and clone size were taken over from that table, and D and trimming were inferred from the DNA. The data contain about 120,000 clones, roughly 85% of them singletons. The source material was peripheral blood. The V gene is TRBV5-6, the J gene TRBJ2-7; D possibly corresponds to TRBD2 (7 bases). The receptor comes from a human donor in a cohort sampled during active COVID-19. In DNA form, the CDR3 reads TGTGCCAGCAGCCCCGACAAGGGGGGGTACGAGCAGTACTTC. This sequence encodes CASSPDKGGYEQYF.